This T cell receptor beta chain originates from a study of blood T cell repertoires in COVID-19. Libraries were prepared by immunoSEQ multiplex PCR; TCRdb keeps only in-frame clonotypes and omits some of them. The sample has some 100,000 clones; approximately 79% are singletons. CDR1 is WNHNN, CDR2 SYGVQD, per germline (reference sequence). Trimming took 8 bases from V and 3 from J; bases not matched to a gene: 4. The CDR3 runs 14 residues. This clonotype originated in a man aged 65 to 79 with COVID-19, enrolled during active disease. Sequenced material: peripheral blood. The rearrangement links TRBV10-1 to TRBJ2-3; 11 nucleotides agree with TRBD2. The CDR3 region is CASRLAGKTDTQYF. CDR3 nucleotide sequence: TGCGCCAGCCGACTAGCGGGAAAAACAGATACGCAGTATTTT.